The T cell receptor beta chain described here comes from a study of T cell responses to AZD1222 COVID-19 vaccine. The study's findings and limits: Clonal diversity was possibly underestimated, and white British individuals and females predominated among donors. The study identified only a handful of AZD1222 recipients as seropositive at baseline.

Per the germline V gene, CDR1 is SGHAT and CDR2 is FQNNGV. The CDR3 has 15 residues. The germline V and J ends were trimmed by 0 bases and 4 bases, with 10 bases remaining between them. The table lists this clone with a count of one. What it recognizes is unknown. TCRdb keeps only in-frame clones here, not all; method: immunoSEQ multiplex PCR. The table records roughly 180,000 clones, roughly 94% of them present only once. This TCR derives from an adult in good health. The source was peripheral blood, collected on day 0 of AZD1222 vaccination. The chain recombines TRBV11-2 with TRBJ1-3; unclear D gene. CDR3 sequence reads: CASSLDPGYGNTIYF. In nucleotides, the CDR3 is TGTGCCAGCAGCTTAGACCCCGGGTACGGAAACACCATATATTTT.